The clone carrying this TCR beta chain has a handful of counts. Its target is unknown. The data stem from a study of T-cell reconstitution after alpha-beta-depleted transplantation in children. Trimming took 0 bases from V and 6 from J; bases not matched to a gene: 1. Germline CDR1 KGHSH, CDR2 LQKENI. The CDR3 is 13 residues long. Notes on the study in general: Several hundred rapidly expanded clones from non-depleted graft cells reportedly supplied alpha-beta T cells about two months post-transplant. Counts and diversity of T cells one year after transplant came mostly from newly produced T cells. Several patients had high TCRbeta diversity at day 60; it came from surviving recipient T cells and thymic progenitors.

Construction of the TCRbeta library involved unique molecular identifiers. From the PCR reads, TCRdb called clonotypes with MiXCR, one entry per CDR3 protein. The sample lists 350,000 to 500,000 distinct CDR3 sequences; roughly 44% were seen once. This TCR derives from a girl between 2 and 10 years old with aplastic anemia, due to receive a stem cell transplant. The sample in question was PBMCs, obtained before TCRalphabeta/CD19-depleted stem cell transplant. V usage is TRBV18 and J usage is TRBJ2-7; TRBD2 aligns across 8 bases. The CDR3: CASSPPGLGEQYF. The CDR3 DNA follows: TGTGCCAGCTCACCACCGGGACTAGGCGAGCAGTACTTC.